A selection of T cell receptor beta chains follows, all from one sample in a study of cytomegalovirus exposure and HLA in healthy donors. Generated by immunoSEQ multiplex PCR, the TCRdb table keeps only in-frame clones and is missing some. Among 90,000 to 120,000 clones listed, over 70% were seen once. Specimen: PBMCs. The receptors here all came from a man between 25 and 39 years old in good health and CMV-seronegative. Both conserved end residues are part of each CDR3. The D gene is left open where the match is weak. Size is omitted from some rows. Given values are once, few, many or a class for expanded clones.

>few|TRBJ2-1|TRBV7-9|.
CASSLSRGQGIYNEQFF
TGTGCCAGCAGCTTAAGCAGAGGCCAGGGGATTTACAATGAGCAGTTCTTC
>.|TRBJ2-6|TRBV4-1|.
CASSQVLAGSGANVLTF
TGCGCCAGCAGCCAAGTTCTTGCGGGTTCTGGGGCCAACGTCCTGACTTTC
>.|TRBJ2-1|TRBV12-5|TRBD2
CASGLASGRANEQFF
TGTGCTAGTGGTTTGGCTAGCGGGAGGGCCAATGAGCAGTTCTTC
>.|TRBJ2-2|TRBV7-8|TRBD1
CASSTGTVNTGELFF
TGTGCCAGCAGCACCGGGACAGTGAACACCGGGGAGCTGTTTTTT
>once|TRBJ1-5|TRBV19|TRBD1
CASTKDRDQPQHF
TGTGCCAGTACCAAGGACAGGGATCAGCCCCAGCATTTT
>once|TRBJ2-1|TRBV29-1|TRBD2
CSEAPGLVYNEQFF
TGCAGCGAAGCTCCGGGACTAGTATACAATGAGCAGTTCTTC
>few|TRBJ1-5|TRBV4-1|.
CASSQVGGGGYSNQPQHF
TGCGCCAGCAGCCAGGTTGGGGGGGGCGGATATAGCAATCAGCCCCAGCATTTT
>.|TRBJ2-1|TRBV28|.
CASGGFRRDKQFF
TGTGCCAGTGGGGGTTTTAGGCGGGATAAGCAGTTCTTC
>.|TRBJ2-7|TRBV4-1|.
CASSLNRDSYEQYF
TGCGCCAGCAGCCTAAACAGGGATAGCTACGAGCAGTACTTC
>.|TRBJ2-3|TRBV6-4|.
CASSDSPSGSTDTQYF
TGTGCCAGCAGTGACTCACCATCCGGTAGCACAGATACGCAGTATTTT
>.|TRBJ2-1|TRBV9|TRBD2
CASSSYGSGAAGNEQFF
TGTGCCAGCAGCTCGTACGGCAGCGGGGCTGCTGGCAATGAGCAGTTCTTC
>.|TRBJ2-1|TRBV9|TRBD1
CASSGTGEAYNEQFF
TGTGCCAGCAGCGGAACAGGGGAAGCCTACAATGAGCAGTTCTTC
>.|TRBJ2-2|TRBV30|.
CARGGQANTGELFF
TGTGCCCGCGGGGGACAGGCGAACACCGGGGAGCTGTTTTTT
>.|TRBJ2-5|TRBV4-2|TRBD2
CASSPSTSGETQYF
TGTGCCAGCAGCCCTTCGACTAGCGGAGAGACCCAGTACTTC
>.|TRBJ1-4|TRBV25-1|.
CASSLPREKSEKLFF
TGTGCCAGCAGTCTACCCCGGGAGAAAAGTGAAAAACTGTTTTTT
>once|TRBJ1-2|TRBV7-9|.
CASSLYRQEANGYTF
TGTGCCAGCAGCTTATATCGGCAGGAGGCGAATGGCTACACCTTC
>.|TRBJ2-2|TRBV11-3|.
CASSPNTGELFF
TGTGCCAGCAGCCCTAACACCGGGGAGCTGTTTTTT
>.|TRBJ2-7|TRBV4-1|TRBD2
CASSQAGAGVSYEQYF
TGCGCCAGCAGCCAAGCAGGTGCGGGGGTCTCCTACGAGCAGTACTTC
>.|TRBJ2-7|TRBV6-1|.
CASSLQDSYSYEQYF
TGTGCCAGCAGTCTCCAGGACAGTTATTCTTACGAGCAGTACTTC
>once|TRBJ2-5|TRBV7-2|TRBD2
CASSPWTSSQETQYF
TGTGCCAGCAGCCCTTGGACTAGCTCCCAAGAGACCCAGTACTTC
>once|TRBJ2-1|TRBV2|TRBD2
CASRFELAGGNEQFF
TGTGCCAGCAGGTTCGAGCTAGCGGGAGGAAATGAGCAGTTCTTC
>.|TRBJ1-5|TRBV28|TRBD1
CASTPGGQGAEQPQHF
TGTGCCAGCACCCCTGGGGGACAGGGGGCTGAACAGCCCCAGCATTTT
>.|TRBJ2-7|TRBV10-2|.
CASMSGTPGNEQYF
TGCGCCAGCATGTCGGGCACCCCGGGAAACGAGCAGTACTTC
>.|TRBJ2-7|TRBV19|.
CASSEGGHYEQYF
TGTGCCAGTAGTGAGGGAGGCCATTACGAGCAGTACTTC
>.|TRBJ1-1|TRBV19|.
CASSPSGSTEAFF
TGTGCCAGTAGTCCCTCAGGCTCCACTGAAGCTTTCTTT
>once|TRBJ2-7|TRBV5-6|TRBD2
CASSHGSGGEYF
TGTGCCAGCAGTCACGGGTCGGGAGGGGAGTACTTC
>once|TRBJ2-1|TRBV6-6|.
CASLPGGSYNEQFF
TGTGCCAGCCTCCCGGGTGGTTCCTACAATGAGCAGTTCTTC
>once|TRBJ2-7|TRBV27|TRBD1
CASSPPGQTYEQYF
TGTGCCAGCAGTCCACCGGGACAGACCTACGAGCAGTACTTC
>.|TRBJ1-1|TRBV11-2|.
CASSLSGGRAFF
TGTGCCAGCAGCTTAAGCGGGGGGAGAGCTTTCTTT
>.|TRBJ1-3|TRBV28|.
CASSLGGTGNTIYF
TGTGCCAGCAGTTTAGGGGGGACTGGAAACACCATATATTTT
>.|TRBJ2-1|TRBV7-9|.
CASSSKEAYNEQFF
TGTGCCAGCAGCTCCAAGGAGGCCTACAATGAGCAGTTCTTC
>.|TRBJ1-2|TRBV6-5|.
CASSQTVTGYYGYTF
TGTGCCAGCAGTCAAACCGTGACAGGCTACTATGGCTACACCTTC
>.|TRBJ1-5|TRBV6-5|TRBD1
CATGQGQPQHF
TGTGCCACGGGACAGGGACAGCCCCAGCATTTT
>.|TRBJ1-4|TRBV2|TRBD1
CASSAPGQAAKLFF
TGTGCCAGCAGTGCCCCGGGACAGGCGGCAAAACTGTTTTTT
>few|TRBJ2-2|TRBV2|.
CASSRGVAGELFF
TGTGCCAGCAGTAGGGGTGTGGCCGGGGAGCTGTTTTTT
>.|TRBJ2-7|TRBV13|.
CASSLLSRGEQYF
TGTGCCAGCAGCTTACTCAGCAGGGGCGAGCAGTACTTC
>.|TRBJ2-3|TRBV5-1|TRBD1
CASSLERGPRDTQYF
TGCGCCAGCAGCTTGGAAAGGGGGCCAAGAGATACGCAGTATTTT
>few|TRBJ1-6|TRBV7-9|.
CASSESSYNSPLHF
TGTGCCAGCAGCGAGAGCTCCTATAATTCACCCCTCCACTTT
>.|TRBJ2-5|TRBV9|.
CASTSSICRDIETQYF
TGTGCCAGCACCTCCTCTATATGCCGGGACATAGAGACCCAGTACTTC
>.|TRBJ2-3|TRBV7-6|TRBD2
CASNSIPGTSGSPPPQHTQYF
TGTGCCAGCAACTCTATACCCGGGACTAGCGGGAGCCCGCCCCCACAACATACGCAGTATTTT
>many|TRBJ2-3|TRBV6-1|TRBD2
CASSVASGGSTDTQYF
TGTGCCAGCAGTGTCGCTAGCGGGGGGAGCACAGATACGCAGTATTTT
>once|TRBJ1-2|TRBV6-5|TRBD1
CASSYDRAIVDYTF
TGTGCCAGCAGTTACGACAGGGCAATAGTTGACTACACCTTC
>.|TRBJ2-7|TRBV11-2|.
CASSIIPGLHEQYF
TGTGCCAGCAGCATAATCCCAGGACTGCACGAGCAGTACTTC
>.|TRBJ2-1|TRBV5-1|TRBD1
CASSPGQPYNEQFF
TGCGCCAGCAGCCCGGGACAGCCCTACAATGAGCAGTTCTTC
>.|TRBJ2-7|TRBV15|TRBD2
CATSQGTSGYYEQYF
TGTGCCACCAGCCAAGGGACTAGCGGCTACTACGAGCAGTACTTC
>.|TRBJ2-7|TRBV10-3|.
CAISESPSSFGEQYF
TGTGCCATCAGTGAGTCGCCCTCTAGCTTCGGCGAGCAGTACTTC
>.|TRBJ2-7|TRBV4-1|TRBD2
CASSQGGGAEQYF
TGCGCCAGCAGCCAAGGCGGGGGTGCGGAGCAGTACTTC
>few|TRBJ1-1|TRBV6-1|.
CASSEGPRSNGEAFF
TGTGCCAGCAGTGAAGGGCCGAGGTCTAACGGTGAAGCTTTCTTT
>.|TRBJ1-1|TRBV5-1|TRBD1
CASSPGQASAEAFF
TGCGCCAGCAGCCCGGGACAGGCGTCCGCTGAAGCTTTCTTT
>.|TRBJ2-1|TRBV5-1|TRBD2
CASSSSGSSYNEQFF
TGCGCCAGCAGTTCTAGCGGGAGCTCCTACAATGAGCAGTTCTTC
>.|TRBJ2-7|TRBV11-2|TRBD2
CASSTGGEQYF
TGTGCCAGCAGCACGGGGGGCGAGCAGTACTTC
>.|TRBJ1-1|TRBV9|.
CASSPQVNTEAFF
TGTGCCAGCAGCCCTCAGGTGAACACTGAAGCTTTCTTT
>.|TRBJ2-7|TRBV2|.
CASSEPSAAYEQYF
TGTGCCAGCAGTGAGCCTAGCGCAGCCTACGAGCAGTACTTC
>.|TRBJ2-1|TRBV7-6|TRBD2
CASSLAGTSENNEQFF
TGTGCCAGCAGCTTAGCCGGGACTAGCGAGAACAATGAGCAGTTCTTC
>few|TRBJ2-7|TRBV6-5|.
CASTGTEQYF
TGTGCCAGCACCGGGACAGAGCAGTACTTC
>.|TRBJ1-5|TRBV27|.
CASRPGLNQPQHF
TGTGCCAGCAGACCGGGTCTCAACCAGCCCCAGCATTTT
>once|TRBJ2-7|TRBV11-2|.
CASRLGHSSYEQYF
TGTGCCAGCAGACTCGGACACAGCTCCTACGAGCAGTACTTC